Shown below are 18 T cell receptor beta chains from a single sample sequenced in a study of cytomegalovirus exposure and HLA in healthy donors (dated by TCRdb to 2015 to 2018). Library preparation employed the immunoSEQ multiplex PCR assay. For the multiplex PCR, a mixture combining 60 forward primers for TCR Vbeta segments and 13 reverse primers for TCR Jbeta segments was used. The immuneACCESS repertoire file appears here via TCRdb, limited to in-frame rearrangements. These files lack a portion of the clones; in checked studies, under half of the deficit traces to unresolved V genes, and the cause of the others is not known. The sample has 100,000 to 150,000 clones on record, about four fifths of them singletons. The ten largest clones take up under 9.5% of the sample. The sequenced sample was PBMCs. The origin of the receptors is a woman between 50 and 59 years old in good health and CMV-seropositive.

This chain joins TRBV15 and TRBJ1-4; a weak D match, TRBD1 (5 bases). The V and J ends lost 0 bases and 0 bases respectively, with 11 bases between them. This CDR3 is built from 17 residues. Germline CDR1 LNHNV, CDR2 YYDKDF (reference sequence). Here the CDR3 reads CATSRDGGFATNEKLFF. For the CDR3, the DNA is TGTGCCACCAGCAGAGATGGGGGGTTCGCAACTAATGAAAAACTGTTTTTT.

This clone was detected only a few times. The chain links TRBV5-1 to TRBJ1-1; TRBD1 might be the D (5 bases). CDR3 length equals 14 residues. Trimming left V 0 bases short and J 5 bases short, with 11 bases between. CDR1 and CDR2 from the germline V gene are SGHRS and YFSETQ. DNA for the CDR3: TGCGCCAGCAGCTTGGTTGAGGGGAGGACTGAAGCTTTCTTT. This sequence encodes CASSLVEGRTEAFF.

The chain is built from TRBV7-6 and TRBJ2-1; D possibly corresponds to TRBD1 (5 bases). Trimming stripped 6 bases from V and 9 bases from J, with 18 bases between. This CDR3 is 14 amino acids long. CDR1 SGHVS and CDR2 FNYEAQ come from the germline V gene. The CDR3 reads CASRPAGLRSEQFF. CDR3 bases: TGTGCCAGCAGACCAGCAGGGTTGCGAAGTGAGCAGTTCTTC.

The chain links TRBV5-6 to TRBJ1-3; 7 nucleotides line up with TRBD1. Germline CDR1 reads SGHDT; CDR2 reads YYEEEE. This CDR3 is 15 amino acids long. The V and J ends lost 0 bases and 8 bases, in that order; junction bases with no gene match: 8. The CDR3 DNA reads as TGTGCCAGCAGCTTGGCATGGACAGGAAAAGACACCATATATTTT. It is translated as CASSLAWTGKDTIYF.

The chain carries TRBV4-3 and TRBJ2-3; 7 bases map to TRBD2. J gave up 4 bases and V 0 bases, and 4 bases lay outside the gene matches. The CDR3 consists of 15 residues. The V gene's germline CDR1 is LGHNA and CDR2 YSLEER. CDR3 sequence reads: CASSQEPGLSDTQYF. For the CDR3, the DNA is TGCGCCAGCAGCCAAGAACCGGGACTATCAGATACGCAGTATTTT.

The gene calls are TRBV10-1 and TRBJ1-3; TRBD1 matches at 9 bases. From germline, CDR1 is WNHNN and CDR2 SYGVQD (reference sequence). This CDR3 contains 18 residues. V was pared by 6 bases and J by 0 bases, with 12 bases of the junction left unmatched. The CDR3 is CASRSGTGSIFSGNTIYF. The CDR3 nucleotides read TGCGCCAGCAGGTCCGGGACAGGGTCAATCTTCTCTGGAAACACCATATATTTT.

This clone was seen a single time. The chain uses TRBV27 and TRBJ2-1; a weak D match, TRBD1 (5 bases). Per germline, CDR1 MNHEY and CDR2 SMNVEV (reference sequence). Trimming removed 5 bases from V and 3 bases from J, with 11 bases in between. The CDR3 runs 14 residues. CDR3 loop: CASSTRVLYNEQFF. CDR3 DNA sequence: TGTGCCAGCAGTACCAGGGTGCTCTACAATGAGCAGTTCTTC.

The sample holds one count of this clone. This rearrangement joins TRBV10-3 to TRBJ2-7, with 7 bases identical to TRBD2. The germline V gene encodes CDR1 ENHRY and CDR2 SYGVKD. Losses at the gene ends were 0 bases for V and 7 bases for J; bases not matched to a gene: 9. There are 15 residues in the CDR3. CDR3 region: CAISESAGLGGEQYF. CDR3 bases: TGTGCCATCAGTGAGTCAGCGGGACTCGGTGGTGAGCAGTACTTC.

This clone came up once. The genes are TRBV27 and TRBJ1-4; perhaps TRBD1 as D (5 bases). The ends were cut back, 6 bases at V and 0 bases at J, with 11 bases in the middle. CDR3 length equals 15 residues. CDR1 is MNHEY and CDR2 is SMNVEV in the germline V gene (reference sequence). CDR3 DNA: TGTGCCAGCAGCCGATGGGGGGCAACTAATGAAAAACTGTTTTTT. Translation: CASSRWGATNEKLFF. The full variable domain, with the rest looked up from reference TRBV27 and TRBJ1-4, is EAQVTQNPRYLITVTGKKLTVTCSQNMNHEYMSWYRQDPGLGLRQIYYSMNVEVTDKGDVPEGYKVSRKEKRNFPLILESPSPNQTSLYFCASSRWGATNEKLFFGSGTQLSVL.

The chain is built from TRBV4-3 and TRBJ2-7, with D maybe TRBD1 (6 bases). The CDR3 extends over 16 amino acids. Germline V gene sequence: CDR1 LGHNA, CDR2 YSLEER. With 0 bases removed from V and 0 bases from J, the gap between germline ends came to 12 bases. Written as DNA, the CDR3 is TGCGCCAGCAGCCAAGATACGACAGGCAGCTCCTACGAGCAGTACTTC. Translation gives CASSQDTTGSSYEQYF.

J is TRBJ2-3 and V is TRBV4-2; TRBD2 might be the D (5 bases). From germline, CDR1 is LGHNA and CDR2 YNFKEQ. CDR3 length: 15 residues. Trimming stripped 3 bases from V and 4 bases from J, with 14 bases between. Here the CDR3 reads CASSHPGSLSDTQYF. For the CDR3, the DNA is TGTGCCAGCAGCCATCCGGGATCCCTATCAGATACGCAGTATTTT.

This chain uses TRBV6-6 with TRBJ1-6; D ambiguous. Germline V lookup: CDR1 MNHNY, CDR2 SVGAGI (reference sequence). The CDR3 is 15 amino acids. Trimming removed 6 bases at V and 10 bases at J, with 19 bases between. The CDR3 nucleotides are TGTGCCAGCAGAACTCACCGTCTATCGGGATCACCCCTCCACTTT. It yields the protein CASRTHRLSGSPLHF.

The genes are TRBV4-1 and TRBJ2-2; 7 bases are a match to TRBD2. Trimming at V came to 0 bases and at J to 8 bases, leaving 15 bases not matched to a gene. The CDR3 contains 18 residues. From germline, CDR1 is MGHRA and CDR2 YSYEKL. DNA for the CDR3: TGCGCCAGCAGCCAAGATAGGGCTGCGACTAGCTCTCGGGGGGAGCTGTTTTTT. Translating it yields CASSQDRAATSSRGELFF.

CDR3 bases: TGTGCCAGCAGCTCCCAGGGTGTCGCTGAAGCTTTCTTT. Protein sequence: CASSSQGVAEAFF. V is TRBV11-1 and J is TRBJ1-1, with a weak D call TRBD1 (5 bases). This CDR3 region has 13 residues. Germline values: CDR1 SGHAT, CDR2 FQDESV (reference sequence). V shed 4 bases and J shed 6 bases, with 12 bases lying between them.

The rearrangement uses TRBV5-1 and TRBJ1-2; TRBD1 aligns across 7 bases. The V segment lost 4 bases and the J segment 0 bases; nucleotides outside the gene matches: 6. CDR1 and CDR2 (germline): SGHRS, YFSETQ. The CDR3 spans 15 residues. CDR3 in amino acids: CASSKGQESNYGYTF. The CDR3 bases are TGCGCCAGCAGCAAAGGACAGGAATCTAACTATGGCTACACCTTC. Complete variable domain (other parts from reference TRBV5-1 and TRBJ1-2): KAGVTQTPRYLIKTRGQQVTLSCSPISGHRSVSWYQQTPGQGLQFLFEYFSETQRNKGNFPGRFSGRQFSNSRSEMNVSTLELGDSALYLCASSKGQESNYGYTFGSGTRLTVV.

This sequence joins TRBV13 and TRBJ2-1, with a tentative D call TRBD2 (5 bases). The CDR3 has 16 amino acids. From germline, CDR1 is PRHDT and CDR2 FYEKMQ (reference sequence). V shed 3 bases and J shed 7 bases, with 19 bases lying between them. CDR3 sequence (DNA): TGTGCCAGCAGCTTCCAAAAAGGAGGTTACCTAAATGAGCAGTTCTTC. This gives the protein CASSFQKGGYLNEQFF.

The chain links TRBV18 to TRBJ2-2; TRBD2 agrees at 15 bases. Germline lookup yields CDR1 KGHSH and CDR2 LQKENI. The CDR3 consists of 18 residues. The trim removed 0 bases at V and 4 bases at J, leaving 3 bases unmatched. This CDR3 reads CASSPPGLAGGGTGELFF. The CDR3 DNA follows: TGTGCCAGCTCACCACCGGGACTAGCGGGAGGAGGCACCGGGGAGCTGTTTTTT.

The chain couples TRBV6-5 to TRBJ2-7, with a tentative D call TRBD2 (5 bases). The germline gives CDR1 MNHEY, CDR2 SVGAGI. This CDR3 has 13 residues. V lost 6 bases and J 7 bases, leaving 16 bases between the germline ends. The CDR3 nucleotides are TGTGCCAGCAGGTCTGTAGCGATCGGGGAGCAGTACTTC. Encoded protein: CASRSVAIGEQYF.